The source of this T cell receptor (beta chain) is a study of graft-versus-host responses after intestinal transplantation. The method was immunoSEQ multiplex PCR; TCRdb's version includes in-frame clones alone and lacks a portion of them. The sample contains 65,000 to 100,000 clones, 80% to 95% of which appear only once. As for this clone: Its antigen is currently unknown.

The germline V gene has CDR1 MGHRA and CDR2 YSYEKL. The CDR3 length is 15 residues. The trim removed 4 bases at V and 4 bases at J, leaving 9 bases unmatched. This clonotype was sampled from a human donor who was the organ donor for an intestinal transplant. The sample in question was unstimulated CD8+ T cells sorted from spleen or lymph node cells, obtained before transplant. The rearrangement links TRBV4-1 to TRBJ2-7; 8 bases align to TRBD1. In nucleotides, the CDR3 is TGCGCCAGCAGCCTATCCGGACAGGGACGGTACGAGCAGTACTTC. As protein: CASSLSGQGRYEQYF.